This T cell receptor (beta chain) was found in a study of low-dose radiotherapy and immunotherapy resistance in tumors. Background on the study: Intravenous cyclophosphamide 200 mg/m2 was given every two weeks, one day before radiation and immunotherapy.

The ends were cut back, 3 bases at V and 5 bases at J, with 11 bases in the middle. The CDR3 consists of 15 residues. Germline V CDR1 and CDR2: MDHEN, SYDVKM. TRAV- and TRBV-specific primers primed first-strand cDNA, covering alpha and beta chains. The PCR that amplified TCRs ran for roughly 20 cycles, relying on a constant-region primer and a V-primer adapter. Via MiXCR, TCRdb re-called the reads, giving one row per CDR3 protein. The data show about 12,000 distinct CDR3 sequences, with approximately 73% seen just once and roughly 3.2% held by the top ten. The donors, trial participants, received nivolumab, ipilimumab, aspirin, low-dose cyclophosphamide and low-dose radiotherapy.

The source is a human donor with advanced metastatic prostate, ovarian, gallbladder or colorectal cancer (not recorded which). This table probably holds off-target reads from a library built for another chain. V and J are TRBV28 and TRBJ1-6; D gene uncertain. This chain's CDR3 is CASSLYERDNSPLHF. Here the CDR3 DNA reads TGTGCCAGCAGTTTGTACGAGAGGGATAATTCACCCCTCCACTTT.